The source of this T cell receptor beta chain is a study of blood T cell repertoires in COVID-19. In the study overall: COVID-19 samples, acute and convalescent, were from the United States, Italy and Spain. In each case, the material was cDNA or gDNA derived from T cells, B-cell-depleted T cells, or PBMCs.

Here immunoSEQ multiplex PCR was the method, and the copy in TCRdb shows in-frame clones only, minus some. This table has under 150,000 clones, 79% appearing once. CDR3 length equals 15 residues. Germline CDR1 and CDR2: MGHRA and YSYEKL. V lost 4 bases to trimming and J lost 3 bases; unmatched junction nucleotides: 8. Sequencing input: peripheral blood. This TCR was sampled from a woman older than 75 with acute or convalescent COVID-19. This chain uses TRBV4-1 with TRBJ1-1; 7 positions agree with TRBD1. CDR3: CASSLTGSPDTEAFF. For the CDR3, the DNA is TGCGCCAGCAGCCTGACAGGGTCTCCCGACACTGAAGCTTTCTTT.